A single sample gave rise to the 18 T cell receptor beta chains below, sequenced in a study of T-cell reconstitution after alpha-beta-depleted transplantation in children. Unique molecular identifiers were incorporated during preparation of the TCRbeta library. Using its own MiXCR run on the PCR reads, TCRdb lists one record per CDR3 protein. The data show about 230,000 distinct CDR3 sequences, roughly 11% seen once. The material sequenced was PBMCs, taken before TCRalphabeta/CD19-depleted stem cell transplant. These receptors all come from a child under two years old with acute myeloid leukemia, due to receive a stem cell transplant.

This clonotype came up many times. The V gene is TRBV5-1, the J gene TRBJ1-3; TRBD1 matches 8 bases. In germline, CDR1 is SGHRS, CDR2 YFSETQ. The CDR3 contains 14 residues. Unmatched junction bases numbered 3, after V lost 3 bases and J lost 4 bases. CDR3 bases: TGCGCCAGCAGCTCCGGGACAGGAGGAAACACCATATATTTT. Its protein is CASSSGTGGNTIYF.

This clonotype has ten or more counts. This chain links TRBV7-2 with TRBJ2-5, with D perhaps TRBD2 (6 bases). CDR3 length: 13 residues. Deletions cut 4 bases from V and 1 base from J, with 7 bases between. CDR1 is SGHTA and CDR2 is FQGNSA in the germline V gene. The CDR3 region has the DNA TGTGCCAGCAGCTGGGACTTCCAAGAGACCCAGTACTTC. Translated: CASSWDFQETQYF.

This clonotype turned up a few times. This chain links TRBV10-3 with TRBJ2-2; 12 positions agree with TRBD2. V trimming: 5 bases; J trimming: 6 bases; junction bases outside the gene matches: 1. There are 14 residues in the CDR3. The germline gives CDR1 ENHRY, CDR2 SYGVKD. The CDR3, as DNA: TGTGCCATCAGTCGACTAGCGGGAGCCGGGGAGCTGTTTTTT. This sequence encodes CAISRLAGAGELFF.

This clonotype appeared many times. The V call is TRBV6-2 or TRBV6-3, the J call TRBJ2-2, with unresolved D. The V gene's germline CDR1 is MNHEY and CDR2 SVGEGT. CDR3 size: 11 residues. V shed 5 bases and J shed 7 bases, with 5 bases lying between them. CDR3 DNA: TGTGCCAGCAGTCGTTACGGGGAGCTGTTTTTT. Protein: CASSRYGELFF.

This clonotype has at least ten counts. The gene calls are TRBV27 and TRBJ2-7, with TRBD2 matching over 13 bases. The CDR3 runs to 14 residues. Trimming removed 8 bases from V and 4 bases from J; junction bases left unmatched: 5. Germline V gene sequence: CDR1 MNHEY, CDR2 SMNVEV (reference sequence). The CDR3 nucleotides are TGTGCCAGCGGACCACTAGCGGGAGGGTACGAGCAGTACTTC. The encoded protein is CASGPLAGGYEQYF.

This clonotype was observed at least ten times. V gene TRBV12-3 or TRBV12-4 combines with J gene TRBJ1-1, with 7 positions matching TRBD1. Unmatched junction bases numbered 17, after V lost 9 bases and J lost 10 bases. The CDR3 is 14 residues long. CDR3 amino acids: CASTSKPRGHGAFF. CDR3 coding DNA: TGTGCCAGTACTTCTAAACCGAGGGGGCACGGAGCTTTCTTT.

This clonotype has more than one count but fewer than ten. CDR3 sequence reads: CSASPGTAGNQPQHF. In nucleotides, the CDR3 is TGCAGTGCTAGCCCGGGGACGGCGGGCAATCAGCCCCAGCATTTT. The V gene is TRBV20-1, the J gene TRBJ1-5; D perhaps matches TRBD1 (5 bases). The CDR3 runs to 15 residues. V gave up 3 bases and J gave up 2 bases, with 14 bases separating them. CDR1 is DFQATT, CDR2 SNEGSKA, per germline (reference sequence).

This clonotype appeared many times. The chain links TRBV15 to TRBJ1-1; weak D call: TRBD1 (6 bases). In germline, CDR1 is LNHNV, CDR2 YYDKDF (reference sequence). The CDR3 is 15 residues long. Trimming pared 8 bases from V and 7 bases from J, leaving 23 bases between. The chain's CDR3 is CATLRGLMGDGEAFF. The CDR3 DNA is TGTGCCACCCTCAGGGGACTCATGGGGGATGGTGAAGCTTTCTTT.

This clonotype occurred many times. The J gene is TRBJ2-1, the V gene TRBV29-1; 8 bases match TRBD2. Germline CDR1 SQVTM, CDR2 ANQGSEA. The CDR3 has 13 residues. Trimming cost V 5 bases and J 13 bases; bases outside gene matches: 13. CDR3 coding DNA: TGCAGCGTTTCGCCCCACGGGAGGGCCCAACAGTTCTTC. Translation: CSVSPHGRAQQFF.

This clonotype was detected ten times or more. The rearrangement uses TRBV20-1 and TRBJ1-1, with TRBD1 as a possible D gene (5 bases). Germline CDR1 DFQATT, CDR2 SNEGSKA (reference sequence). The CDR3 has 13 amino acids. The germline V and J ends were trimmed by 4 bases and 8 bases, with 17 bases remaining between them. The CDR3 nucleotides read TGCAGTGCTATTGGACCCCTCGAGGGGGAAGCTTTCTTT. Protein product: CSAIGPLEGEAFF.

This clonotype was picked up many times. This chain links TRBV20-1 with TRBJ2-7, with TRBD2 matching 7 bases. The germline V gene has CDR1 DFQATT and CDR2 SNEGSKA (reference sequence). V trimming: 2 bases; J trimming: 3 bases; junction bases outside the gene matches: 10. This CDR3 region has 15 residues. As DNA, the CDR3 is TGCAGTGCTAGACATCCTTCTAGCGGTGGCTACGAGCAGTACTTC. Residues: CSARHPSSGGYEQYF.

This clonotype was counted only a few times. This chain links TRBV30 with TRBJ2-3; tentatively, D is TRBD1 or TRBD2 (5 bases each). In germline, CDR1 is GTSNPN, CDR2 SVGIG (reference sequence). The CDR3 runs to 17 residues. V lost 0 bases, J lost 2 bases, and 18 bases lay in between. CDR3 amino acids: CAWSVHGGQRFTDTQYF. CDR3 DNA: TGTGCCTGGAGTGTACATGGAGGACAACGATTCACAGATACGCAGTATTTT.

This clonotype came up many times. V and J are TRBV10-3 and TRBJ2-3; no definite D call. The CDR3 extends over 14 amino acids. The ends were cut back, 1 base at V and 0 bases at J, with 5 bases in the middle. Germline values: CDR1 ENHRY, CDR2 SYGVKD. In DNA form, the CDR3 reads TGTGCCATCAGTGAGTTTGGTAGCACAGATACGCAGTATTTT. Translating it yields CAISEFGSTDTQYF.

This clonotype has ten or more counts. This chain connects TRBV7-9 to TRBJ2-1, with 10 bases lining up with TRBD1. Germline V lookup: CDR1 SEHNR, CDR2 FQNEAQ (reference sequence). This CDR3 has 15 amino acids. The junction had 3 bases not matched to a gene; V was cut back by 5 bases and J by 2 bases. In nucleotides, the CDR3 is TGTGCCAGCAGCCCCGACAGGGGGCCCTACAATGAGCAGTTCTTC. This codes for CASSPDRGPYNEQFF.

This clonotype occurred many times. V usage is TRBV9 and J usage is TRBJ1-6, with D perhaps matching TRBD1 (5 bases). CDR3 length: 17 amino acids. Germline V gene lookup returns CDR1 SGDLS and CDR2 YYNGEE. Trimming left V 3 bases short and J 2 bases short, with 15 bases between. In DNA, the CDR3 is TGTGCCAGCAGCGGGGGGGGAATCGGAACCTATAATTCACCCCTCCACTTT. It specifies CASSGGGIGTYNSPLHF.

This clonotype turned up a few times. This sequence joins TRBV29-1 and TRBJ2-1; maybe TRBD1 (5 bases). The CDR3 has 13 residues. Germline-derived CDR1 and CDR2 are SQVTM and ANQGSEA. The V end lost 3 bases, the J end lost 4 bases, and 10 bases lay between the germline ends. CDR3 bases: TGCAGCGTTGAGGGCAGGGCTTACAATGAGCAGTTCTTC. Protein product: CSVEGRAYNEQFF.

This clonotype occurred many times. The chain employs TRBV12-3 or TRBV12-4 and TRBJ2-4; the match to TRBD1 covers 9 bases. CDR3 length: 15 amino acids. V lost 6 bases, J lost 1 base, and 4 bases stayed unmatched. CDR3 region: CASSPTGGAKNIQYF. The CDR3 coding sequence is TGTGCCAGCAGCCCCACAGGGGGCGCCAAAAACATTCAGTACTTC.

Note on this clonotype: Given a much more abundant clone one base away, this may be a read error. This chain links TRBV24-1 with TRBJ1-1; 7 bases line up with TRBD1. This CDR3 is 15 amino acids long. Germline CDR1 and CDR2: KGHDR and SFDVKD. The chain's CDR3 is CATGDSRQGNTEAFF. DNA of the CDR3: TGTGCCACCGGTGATTCGAGACAGGGGAACACTGAAGCTTTCTTT.